A selection of T cell receptor beta chains follows, all from one sample in a study of cytomegalovirus exposure and HLA in healthy donors. TCRdb's table, derived via immunoSEQ multiplex PCR, lists solely in-frame clones and lacks some. Of 200,000 or so clones in the sample, roughly 80% were seen once. The sample comprised PBMCs. The receptors here all came from a woman between 45 and 60 years old in good health and CMV-seropositive. The CDR3 runs from the conserved cysteine through the conserved F or W. D genes are given only for firm matches. Clone size is not always given. Where it is, it says once, few, many or a class for expanded clones.

v_gene	j_gene	abundance	d_gene	CDR3aa	CDR3nt
TRBV5-4	TRBJ2-3	.	.	CASSSPSASFTDTQYF	TGTGCCAGCAGCAGTCCTAGCGCCTCCTTCACAGATACGCAGTATTTT
TRBV5-4	TRBJ2-1	once	TRBD2	CASSLDSSGDNEQFF	TGTGCCAGCAGCTTGGATTCTAGCGGGGATAATGAGCAGTTCTTC
TRBV7-9	TRBJ2-7	once	.	CASSLAGTAGIGEQYF	TGTGCCAGCAGCTTAGCAGGGACTGCAGGGATAGGCGAGCAGTACTTC
TRBV7-3	TRBJ2-1	.	TRBD2	CASSRLAGVGDNEQFF	TGTGCCAGCAGCCGACTAGCGGGGGTGGGGGACAATGAGCAGTTCTTC
TRBV19	TRBJ2-7	.	TRBD1	CASRAQGAKYEQYF	TGTGCCAGCAGAGCACAGGGGGCTAAATACGAGCAGTACTTC
TRBV5-4	TRBJ2-5	.	TRBD2	CASSTGGQETQYF	TGTGCCAGCAGCACGGGGGGTCAAGAGACCCAGTACTTC
TRBV5-1	TRBJ1-1	.	.	CASSLDTGANTEAFF	TGCGCCAGCAGCTTGGATACAGGAGCCAACACTGAAGCTTTCTTT
TRBV28	TRBJ1-2	.	TRBD1	CASSSDRGYGYTF	TGTGCCAGCAGTTCCGACAGGGGCTATGGCTACACCTTC
TRBV5-6	TRBJ1-2	.	.	CASSLARPLQYGYTF	TGTGCCAGCAGCTTGGCCAGGCCTCTACAGTATGGCTACACCTTC
TRBV5-1	TRBJ1-5	.	TRBD1	CASSNGQGSLIGNQPQHF	TGCGCCAGCAGCAACGGACAGGGAAGTTTGATAGGCAATCAGCCCCAGCATTTT
TRBV6-6	TRBJ1-2	few	.	CASSYSGGRDGYTF	TGTGCCAGCAGTTACTCAGGGGGGAGGGATGGCTACACCTTC
TRBV27	TRBJ2-3	.	.	CASSPRDFTDTQYF	TGTGCCAGCAGTCCCCGGGACTTCACAGATACGCAGTATTTT
TRBV10-2	TRBJ2-7	.	.	CASSESTLWGDEQYF	TGCGCCAGCAGTGAGTCGACTCTGTGGGGGGACGAGCAGTACTTC
TRBV5-1	TRBJ2-7	.	TRBD2	CASSLGTSGTVYEQYF	TGCGCCAGCAGCTTGGGGACTAGCGGGACGGTCTACGAGCAGTACTTC
TRBV25-1	TRBJ1-2	.	.	CASSLDHNRASGYTF	TGTGCCAGCAGTCTAGACCACAACAGGGCGAGTGGCTACACCTTC
TRBV6-6	TRBJ2-7	.	TRBD2	CASSTSGGASYEQYF	TGTGCCAGCAGTACTAGCGGGGGGGCCTCCTACGAGCAGTACTTC
TRBV5-5	TRBJ1-2	.	.	CASSQNRDGLDGYTF	TGTGCCAGCAGCCAAAACAGGGATGGATTGGATGGCTACACCTTC
TRBV19	TRBJ1-2	once	TRBD1	CASRAGGSFDYGYTF	TGTGCCAGTAGGGCAGGGGGCAGTTTCGACTATGGCTACACCTTC
TRBV5-1	TRBJ1-1	.	.	CASSGTGGNTEAFF	TGCGCCAGCAGCGGGACGGGGGGGAACACTGAAGCTTTCTTT
TRBV2	TRBJ2-1	.	TRBD2	CASSEGLAGVYNEQFF	TGTGCCAGCAGTGAAGGACTAGCGGGGGTATACAATGAGCAGTTCTTC
TRBV5-1	TRBJ2-7	.	.	CASSLQGRTYEQYF	TGTGCCAGCAGCTTACAGGGGAGGACCTACGAGCAGTACTTC
TRBV9	TRBJ2-1	once	TRBD2	CASSGLAGHYNEQFF	TGTGCCAGCAGTGGGCTAGCGGGGCACTACAATGAGCAGTTCTTC
TRBV7-3	TRBJ2-1	.	.	CASSLDRENEQFF	TGTGCCAGCAGCTTAGATAGGGAGAATGAGCAGTTCTTC
TRBV7-9	TRBJ1-3	few	.	CASSLGGGNTIYF	TGTGCCAGCAGCTTAGGAGGGGGAAACACCATATATTTT
TRBV7-9	TRBJ1-2	.	TRBD1	CASSLTGWYGYTF	TGTGCCAGCAGCTTGACAGGGTGGTATGGCTACACCTTC
TRBV15	TRBJ2-3	.	TRBD1	CATSSRGHRTDTQYF	TGTGCCACCAGCAGCAGGGGGCATAGAACAGATACGCAGTATTTT
TRBV5-1	TRBJ2-7	.	TRBD1	CASRGPTGGPDEQYF	TGCGCCAGCAGGGGACCGACAGGGGGCCCGGACGAGCAGTACTTC
TRBV10-1	TRBJ2-7	.	TRBD2	CASALNHSGNTYEQYF	TGCGCCAGCGCCTTAAACCATAGCGGGAACACATACGAGCAGTACTTC
TRBV5-5	TRBJ1-5	.	.	CASSYGQISNQPQHF	TGTGCCAGCAGCTACGGACAGATTAGCAATCAGCCCCAGCATTTT
TRBV10-1	TRBJ2-1	once	TRBD1	CASEMDRGRGDEQFF	TGCGCCAGCGAAATGGACAGGGGACGAGGGGATGAGCAGTTCTTC
TRBV28	TRBJ2-2	.	TRBD1	CASSRTGADTGELFF	TGTGCCAGCAGTAGGACAGGGGCGGACACCGGGGAGCTGTTTTTT
TRBV18	TRBJ1-1	.	.	CASSPAGALNTEAFF	TGTGCCAGCTCACCAGCAGGGGCTCTGAACACTGAAGCTTTCTTT
TRBV19	TRBJ1-1	.	.	CASSIEGSGSTEAFF	TGTGCCAGTAGTATAGAAGGATCTGGGAGCACTGAAGCTTTCTTT
TRBV6-1	TRBJ2-5	.	.	CASSWGLSETQYF	TGTGCCAGCAGTTGGGGACTTTCTGAGACCCAGTACTTC
TRBV6-5	TRBJ2-1	.	TRBD2	CASTFSGGFYNEQFF	TGTGCCAGCACCTTTAGCGGGGGCTTCTACAATGAGCAGTTCTTC
TRBV5-4	TRBJ1-1	few	.	CASSIKTGYNTEAFF	TGTGCCAGCAGCATAAAGACAGGCTATAACACTGAAGCTTTCTTT
TRBV6-6	TRBJ2-2	.	.	CASCRGSTGELFF	TGTGCCAGCTGCCGGGGGTCCACCGGGGAGCTGTTTTTT
TRBV7-2	TRBJ1-4	.	.	CASSSDTYNEKLFF	TGTGCCAGCAGCTCCGACACCTATAATGAAAAACTGTTTTTT
TRBV9	TRBJ1-2	.	.	CASSVAGPGYTF	TGTGCCAGCAGCGTAGCAGGGCCTGGCTACACCTTC
TRBV29-1	TRBJ2-5	.	TRBD1	CSVVGGQGAQETQYF	TGCAGCGTGGTGGGGGGACAGGGGGCCCAAGAGACCCAGTACTTC
TRBV6-1	TRBJ2-7	.	TRBD1	CASRRPGQGRYEQYF	TGTGCCAGCAGAAGACCGGGACAGGGGAGATACGAGCAGTACTTC
TRBV2	TRBJ1-1	.	TRBD1	CASRVDDRGTEAFF	TGTGCCAGCAGGGTTGACGACAGGGGCACTGAAGCTTTCTTT
TRBV2	TRBJ2-7	.	TRBD1	CASSGWDRGFIEQYF	TGTGCCAGCAGTGGCTGGGACAGGGGGTTCATCGAGCAGTACTTC
TRBV28	TRBJ1-2	.	TRBD1	CASFAAGQGYYGYTF	TGTGCCAGCTTTGCGGCCGGACAGGGGTACTATGGCTACACCTTC